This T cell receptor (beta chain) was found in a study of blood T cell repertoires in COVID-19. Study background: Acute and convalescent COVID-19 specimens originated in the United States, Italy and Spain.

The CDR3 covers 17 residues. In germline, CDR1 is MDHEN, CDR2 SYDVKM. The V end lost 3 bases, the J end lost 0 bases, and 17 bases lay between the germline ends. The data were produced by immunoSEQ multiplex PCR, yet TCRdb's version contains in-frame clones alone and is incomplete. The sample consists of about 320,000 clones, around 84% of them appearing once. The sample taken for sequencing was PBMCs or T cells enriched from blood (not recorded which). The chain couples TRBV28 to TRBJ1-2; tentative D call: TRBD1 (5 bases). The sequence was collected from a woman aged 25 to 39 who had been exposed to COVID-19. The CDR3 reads CASSFLFKTVANYGYTF. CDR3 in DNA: TGTGCCAGCAGTTTTCTTTTTAAGACAGTAGCTAACTATGGCTACACCTTC.